This T cell receptor (beta chain) was found in a study of radiation and T cells in renal cell carcinoma. Documented time point: blood 2 weeks post-SBRT. Treatment meaning: 15 Gy SBRT to primary tumor, nephrectomy 4 weeks later. This CDR3 spans 15 amino acids. Germline CDR1 is SGHRS and CDR2 is YFSETQ. V was clipped by 0 bases and J by 7 bases, with 14 bases between them. The method was immunoSEQ multiplex PCR; TCRdb's version includes in-frame clones alone and lacks a portion of them. The repertoire holds some 120,000 clones, approximately 90% seen once, with around 6% in the top ten. The sequence derives from a woman in her sixties or seventies with renal cell carcinoma. The genes are TRBV5-1 and TRBJ2-1; TRBD1 might be the D (5 bases). Specimen: blood, collected from a patient whose treatment included radiotherapy and nephrectomy. The CDR3 coding sequence is TGCGCCAGCAGCTTGGAAGGAGTAGGGGTTAATGAGCAGTTCTTC. This codes for CASSLEGVGVNEQFF.